This record looks at one T cell receptor beta chain sequence and its context. The antigen it recognizes is unknown. Base qualities are missing; no much larger clone stands one base away. TCRbeta CDR3 regions were amplified from genomic DNA using the immunoSEQ Assay, a bias-controlled multiplex PCR. The published analysis was carried out like this. Nucleated cell counts per sample were estimated from amplification of reference gene primers within the assay. To quantify the absolute abundance of each unique TCRbeta CDR3 rearrangement, sequence reads were collapsed and filtered. For each sample, productive Simpson clonality was calculated as the square root of Simpson's diversity index over productive rearrangements. The source is immuneACCESS, and TCRdb retained only in-frame sequences with V and J called. Part of the clones is not carried over; for the studies checked, unresolved V genes explain less than half of this, and the remainder is unexplained. V and J calls plus clone size are reproduced from that table; the DNA served to infer D and trimming. The table for this sample lists about 40,000 clones; more than 70% of them were counted only once. The ten largest clones capture under 2.5% of the sample.

The data derive from a study of blood T cell repertoires in COVID-19 (dated by TCRdb to about 2020). As for the study more broadly: Collaborator samples came from the United States, Italy and Spain and covered acute and convalescent phases of COVID-19. The sample metadata nearly always contained a de-identified subject ID, COVID-19 status, age in years and sex. HLA class I and class II types, where available, came from metadata supplied by the sample provider rather than from assay-based typing. Samples came from the ongoing ImmuneRACE study (first 160 participants) plus 1,254 subjects from 6 global collaborators. The repertoires were made available in a free public database intended to serve as a resource for research on the immune response to SARS-CoV-2. Subjects who had been exposed to COVID-19, were actively infected with it, or had recovered from it provided the deeply sampled blood TCRbeta repertoires that made up the dataset. The material from the prospective study consisted of cDNA or gDNA derived from T cells, B-cell-depleted T cells, or PBMCs.

Here is what the overall study found, with its caveats: The amount of clinical and demographic metadata varied by source and participant and was provided uncurated.

The collaborating institutions used their own protocols to collect whole blood in K2EDTA tubes. For TCRbeta analysis, collaborators shipped samples as frozen whole blood, isolated PBMCs, or DNA extracted from either of those sample types. The trim is 7 bases for V and 2 bases for J, with a gap of 9 bases between the germline ends. According to the germline V gene (reference sequence), CDR1 reads LNHDA and CDR2 reads SQIVND. From cysteine to phenylalanine, the CDR3 is 13 amino acids long. Of the read, only the CDR3 DNA is kept; its 39 bases are in frame from base 1. The receptor's source is a human donor in a cohort sampled during active COVID-19. The sample was peripheral blood. The rearranged segments are TRBV19 and TRBJ1-5, with the D segment identity uncertain. The DNA sequence is given as TGTGCCAGTACCATCCGGGGCAATCAGCCCCAGCATTTT. Its protein is CASTIRGNQPQHF.